Below, 19 T cell receptor beta chains from the same sample are listed, as sequenced in a study of cytomegalovirus exposure and HLA in healthy donors. 13 Jbeta primers and 60 Vbeta primers were used for the PCR. TCRdb's copy holds only in-frame clones and misses some; the assay was immunoSEQ multiplex PCR. The table lists more than 85,000 clones, around 83% of them singletons. Input material: PBMCs. The receptors derive from a woman between 18 and 29 years old in good health and CMV-seronegative.

The chain carries TRBV5-4 and TRBJ1-4; TRBD1 matches at 8 bases. The CDR3 spans 16 residues. CDR1 is SGHNT and CDR2 is YYREEE in the germline V gene (reference sequence). V lost 4 bases and J lost 1; bases outside the gene matches: 6. The CDR3 bases are TGTGCCAGCAGCCATGAACAGGGGGGAACTAATGAAAAACTGTTTTTT. Translated: CASSHEQGGTNEKLFF.

The chain is built from TRBV6-6 and TRBJ1-1, with 7 nucleotides matching TRBD1. V trimming: 3 bases; J trimming: 6 bases; junction bases outside the gene matches: 10. CDR1 is MNHNY, CDR2 SVGAGI, per germline (reference sequence). CDR3 length equals 15 residues. The CDR3 DNA reads as TGTGCCAGCAGTTATGACAGGGTCGGGACATCTGAAGCTTTCTTT. It encodes CASSYDRVGTSEAFF.

This clone was picked up one time. This sequence joins TRBV28 and TRBJ2-7, with 7 bases aligning to TRBD1. With 5 bases clipped from V and 2 bases from J, the junction kept 12 bases outside the gene matches. Germline V gives CDR1 MDHEN, CDR2 SYDVKM. The CDR3 contains 16 residues. The CDR3 is CASSTVTGRPPYEQYF. The CDR3 nucleotides are TGTGCCAGCAGTACGGTGACAGGGCGTCCTCCCTACGAGCAGTACTTC.

This chain joins TRBV5-5 and TRBJ2-7; 10 bases agree with TRBD2. V shed 0 bases and J 3 bases; nucleotides not matched to a gene: 6. This CDR3 contains 16 residues. Germline CDR1 is SGHKS and CDR2 is YYEKEE (reference sequence). This CDR3 is CASSLGLAGDLYEQYF. As DNA, the CDR3 is TGTGCCAGCAGCTTGGGTCTAGCGGGGGACCTCTACGAGCAGTACTTC.

On this clone: Other DNA sequences in the sample encode the same CDR3. This rearrangement joins TRBV7-9 to TRBJ2-2; 9 nucleotides match TRBD1. The CDR3 length is 19 residues. The trim removed 2 bases at V and 0 bases at J, leaving 10 bases unmatched. From germline, CDR1 is SEHNR and CDR2 FQNEAQ (reference sequence). The chain's CDR3 is CASSLKQGASFSNTGELFF. As DNA, the CDR3 is TGTGCCAGCAGCTTAAAACAGGGGGCGTCCTTTTCGAACACCGGGGAGCTGTTTTTT.

The chain employs TRBV11-2 and TRBJ2-7; 9 bases align to TRBD2. Germline V CDR1 and CDR2: SGHAT, FQNNGV. Trimming removed 2 bases from V and 2 bases from J; junction bases left unmatched: 7. This CDR3 has 16 residues. The CDR3 region is CASSLKRGGEAYEQYF. The CDR3 bases are TGTGCCAGCAGCTTAAAACGCGGGGGGGAAGCCTACGAGCAGTACTTC.

The chain recombines TRBV7-2 with TRBJ2-3, with 8 bases aligning to TRBD2. CDR1 is SGHTA and CDR2 is FQGNSA in the germline V gene. CDR3 length: 17 amino acids. V shed 5 bases, J shed 0 bases, and the junction held 10 bases outside the gene matches. Here the CDR3 reads CASSPTLAGWSTDTQYF. CDR3 sequence (DNA): TGTGCCAGCAGCCCGACATTAGCGGGGTGGAGCACAGATACGCAGTATTTT. Full variable domain (rest looked up from reference TRBV7-2 and TRBJ2-3): GAGVSQSPSNKVTEKGKDVELRCDPISGHTALYWYRQSLGQGLEFLIYFQGNSAPDKSGLPSDRFSAERTGGSVSTLTIQRTQQEDSAVYLCASSPTLAGWSTDTQYFGPGTRLTVL.

The count of this clone is one. This chain joins TRBV30 and TRBJ1-2; D gene ambiguous. The CDR3 consists of 13 residues. Germline assignment: CDR1 GTSNPN and CDR2 SVGIG (reference sequence). The V end was cut by 8 bases, the J end by 3 bases, with 16 bases between. CDR3 bases: TGTGCCGCGGGTCCCCGAGCCGACTATGGCTACACCTTC. This sequence encodes CAAGPRADYGYTF.

This sequence joins TRBV9 and TRBJ2-1; 7 bases align to TRBD2. CDR3 length: 16 amino acids. The germline V gene has CDR1 SGDLS and CDR2 YYNGEE. V gave up 3 bases and J gave up 0 bases; unmatched junction bases: 6. The CDR3 is CASSATTSPSYNEQFF. For the CDR3, the DNA is TGTGCCAGCAGCGCAACGACTAGCCCCTCCTACAATGAGCAGTTCTTC.

This chain uses TRBV18 with TRBJ2-1, with 8 bases aligning to TRBD2. This CDR3 region has 15 residues. From germline, CDR1 is KGHSH and CDR2 LQKENI. V was clipped by 1 base and J by 7 bases; unmatched bases: 6. Here the CDR3 DNA reads TGTGCCAGCTCACCACGGGGACTAGAGGGGAATGAGCAGTTCTTC. Protein product: CASSPRGLEGNEQFF.

This chain joins TRBV15 and TRBJ1-5; 9 positions agree with TRBD1. V shed 1 base, J shed 3 bases, and the junction held 10 bases outside the gene matches. The CDR3 is 18 residues long. Germline CDR1 is LNHNV and CDR2 is YYDKDF (reference sequence). The CDR3 reads CATSRAPGTGFFNQPQHF. CDR3 nucleotide sequence: TGTGCCACCAGCAGAGCGCCGGGGACAGGGTTTTTCAATCAGCCCCAGCATTTT. Variable domain in full (rest from reference TRBV15 and TRBJ1-5): DAMVIQNPRYQVTQFGKPVTLSCSQTLNHNVMYWYQQKSSQAPKLLFHYYDKDFNNEADTPDNFQSRRPNTSFCFLDIRSPGLGDTAMYLCATSRAPGTGFFNQPQHFGDGTRLSIL.

The gene calls are TRBV2 and TRBJ2-7; TRBD1 aligns across 12 bases. V lost 8 bases to trimming and J lost 5 bases; unmatched junction nucleotides: 7. The CDR3 consists of 14 residues. Per the germline V gene, CDR1 is SNHLY and CDR2 is FYNNEI. The CDR3 DNA sequence: TGTGCCAGCCTAGAGGGGACAGGGGGCAACGAGCAGTACTTC. This translates into CASLEGTGGNEQYF. The full variable domain, with the rest looked up from reference TRBV2 and TRBJ2-7, is EPEVTQTPSHQVTQMGQEVILRCVPISNHLYFYWYRQILGQKVEFLVSFYNNEISEKSEIFDDQFSVERPDGSNFTLKIRSTKLEDSAMYFCASLEGTGGNEQYFGPGTRLTVT.

This chain uses TRBV5-1 with TRBJ2-3; D call uncertain. With 5 bases removed from V and 3 bases from J, the gap between germline ends came to 13 bases. Germline V gene data show CDR1 as SGHRS and CDR2 as YFSETQ. This CDR3 is built from 14 residues. CDR3 nucleotide sequence: TGCGCCAGCAGTGCTACCCCCACGACAGATACGCAGTATTTT. Translated, it gives CASSATPTTDTQYF.

The chain is built from TRBV5-1 and TRBJ2-5; maybe TRBD2 (5 bases). Deletions cut 4 bases from V and 3 bases from J, with 13 bases between. The CDR3 consists of 14 residues. In germline, CDR1 is SGHRS, CDR2 YFSETQ. Here the CDR3 DNA reads TGCGCCAGCAGCCAACGCCGGGGAAAAGAGACCCAGTACTTC. Amino acid sequence: CASSQRRGKETQYF.

The V gene is TRBV9, the J gene TRBJ2-7; 9 bases match TRBD2. The V and J ends lost 3 bases and 2 bases, in that order; junction bases with no gene match: 9. Germline loops: CDR1 SGDLS, CDR2 YYNGEE. The CDR3 totals 16 residues. The CDR3 loop is CASSEGDASGTYEQYF. Here the CDR3 DNA reads TGTGCCAGCAGCGAGGGAGATGCTAGCGGGACCTACGAGCAGTACTTC.

The chain recombines TRBV30 with TRBJ1-1, with 7 bases that match TRBD1. This CDR3 is 15 amino acids long. V shed 6 bases and J 4 bases; nucleotides not matched to a gene: 14. Germline V CDR1 and CDR2: GTSNPN, SVGIG (reference sequence). CDR3 in DNA: TGTGCCTGTTCCCAGGGGGTTTATTTGCCCACTGAAGCTTTCTTT. Translated, it gives CACSQGVYLPTEAFF.

This sequence joins TRBV7-9 and TRBJ2-5; 12 bases are shared with TRBD1. The CDR3 loop spans 16 amino acids. Germline values: CDR1 SEHNR, CDR2 FQNEAQ (reference sequence). V was clipped by 5 bases and J by 5 bases; unmatched bases: 9. CDR3 in amino acids: CASSPGQGANLETQYF. As DNA, the CDR3 is TGTGCCAGCAGCCCGGGACAGGGGGCGAATTTGGAGACCCAGTACTTC.

This clone appeared a few times. The chain is built from TRBV7-9 and TRBJ2-3, with 7 positions matching TRBD1. Per germline, CDR1 SEHNR and CDR2 FQNEAQ (reference sequence). This CDR3 is built from 15 residues. V dropped 6 bases and J dropped 2; count of bases not matched to a gene: 8. CDR3 sequence reads: CASSPQGDLTDTQYF. The CDR3 coding sequence is TGTGCCAGCAGTCCTCAGGGGGATCTCACAGATACGCAGTATTTT.

J is TRBJ2-5 and V is TRBV11-2; D is perhaps TRBD1 (5 bases). This CDR3 has 16 amino acids. Trimming took off 1 base at V and 3 bases at J, with 15 bases between the two ends. Germline V gene lookup returns CDR1 SGHAT and CDR2 FQNNGV. The CDR3 DNA is TGTGCCAGCAGCTTAGGGGTCAGGGCCTACGAAGAGACCCAGTACTTC. This sequence encodes CASSLGVRAYEETQYF. The entire variable domain, with the rest obtained from reference TRBV11-2 and TRBJ2-5, is as follows: EAGVAQSPRYKIIEKRQSVAFWCNPISGHATLYWYQQILGQGPKLLIQFQNNGVVDDSQLPKDRFSAERLKGVDSTLKIQPAKLEDSAVYLCASSLGVRAYEETQYFGPGTRLLVL.